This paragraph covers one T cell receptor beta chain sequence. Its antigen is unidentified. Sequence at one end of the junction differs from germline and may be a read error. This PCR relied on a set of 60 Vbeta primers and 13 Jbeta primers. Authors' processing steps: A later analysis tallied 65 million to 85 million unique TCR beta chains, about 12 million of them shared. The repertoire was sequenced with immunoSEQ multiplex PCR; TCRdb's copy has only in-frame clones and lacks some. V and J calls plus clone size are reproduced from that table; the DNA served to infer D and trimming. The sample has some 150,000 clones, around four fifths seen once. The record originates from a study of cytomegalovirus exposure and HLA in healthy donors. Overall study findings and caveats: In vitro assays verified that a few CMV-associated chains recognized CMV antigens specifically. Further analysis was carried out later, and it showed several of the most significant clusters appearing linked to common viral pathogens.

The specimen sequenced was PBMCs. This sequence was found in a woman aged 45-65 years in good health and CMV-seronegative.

CDR3 sequence: CASSQDPGAGANVLTF. The CDR3 DNA reads as TGCGCCAGCAGCCAAGATCCTGGTGCTGGGGCCAATGTCCTGACTTTC. The rearrangement joins TRBV4-3 to TRBJ2-6; TRBD1 is a possible D gene (5 bases). Germline lookup yields CDR1 LGHNA and CDR2 YSLEER. There are 16 residues in the CDR3.